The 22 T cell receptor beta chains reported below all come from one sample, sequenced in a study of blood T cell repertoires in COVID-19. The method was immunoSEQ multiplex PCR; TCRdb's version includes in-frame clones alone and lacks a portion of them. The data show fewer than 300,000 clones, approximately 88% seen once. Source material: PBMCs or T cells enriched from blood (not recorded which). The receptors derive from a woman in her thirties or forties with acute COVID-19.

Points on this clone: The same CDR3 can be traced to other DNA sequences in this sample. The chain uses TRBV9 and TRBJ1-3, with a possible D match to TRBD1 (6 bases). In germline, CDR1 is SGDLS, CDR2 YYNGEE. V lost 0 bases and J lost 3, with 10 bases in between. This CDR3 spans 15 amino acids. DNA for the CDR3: TGTGCCAGCAGCGTAGCCACAGGGAGTGGAAACACCATATATTTT. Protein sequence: CASSVATGSGNTIYF.

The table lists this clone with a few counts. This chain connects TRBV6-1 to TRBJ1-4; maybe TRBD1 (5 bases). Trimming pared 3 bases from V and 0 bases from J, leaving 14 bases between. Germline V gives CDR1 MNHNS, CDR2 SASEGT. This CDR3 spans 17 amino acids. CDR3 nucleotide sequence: TGTGCCAGCAGTGATTGGGGCGATCCCACAACTAATGAAAAACTGTTTTTT. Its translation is CASSDWGDPTTNEKLFF.

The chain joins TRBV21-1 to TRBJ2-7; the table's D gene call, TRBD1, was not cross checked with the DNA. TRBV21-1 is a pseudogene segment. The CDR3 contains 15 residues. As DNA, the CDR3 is TGTGCCAGCAGCACCCAGACAGGGAGGTTCTACGAGCAGTACTTC. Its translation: CASSTQTGRFYEQYF.

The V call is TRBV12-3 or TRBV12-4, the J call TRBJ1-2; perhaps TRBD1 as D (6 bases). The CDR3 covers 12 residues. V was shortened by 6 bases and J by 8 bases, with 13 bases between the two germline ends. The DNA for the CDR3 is TGTGCCAGCAGAAACAGGGTTGAAGGCTACACCTTC. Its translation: CASRNRVEGYTF.

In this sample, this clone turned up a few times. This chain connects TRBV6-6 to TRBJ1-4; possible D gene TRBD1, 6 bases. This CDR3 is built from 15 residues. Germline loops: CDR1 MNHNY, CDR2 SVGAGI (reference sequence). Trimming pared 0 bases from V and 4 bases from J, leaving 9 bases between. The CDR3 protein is CASSYSTGINEKLFF. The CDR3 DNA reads TGTGCCAGCAGTTACTCGACAGGCATTAATGAAAAACTGTTTTTT.

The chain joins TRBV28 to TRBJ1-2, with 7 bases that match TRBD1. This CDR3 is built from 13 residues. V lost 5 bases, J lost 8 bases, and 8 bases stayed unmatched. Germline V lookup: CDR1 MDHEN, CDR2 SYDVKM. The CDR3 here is CASSVDRDGGYTF. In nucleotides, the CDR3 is TGTGCCAGCAGTGTCGACAGGGATGGAGGCTACACCTTC.

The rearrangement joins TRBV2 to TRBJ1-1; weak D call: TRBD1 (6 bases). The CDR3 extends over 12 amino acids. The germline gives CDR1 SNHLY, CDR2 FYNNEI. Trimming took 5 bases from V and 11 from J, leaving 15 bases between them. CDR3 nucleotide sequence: TGTGCCAGCAGTTATACAGGGCTAGAGGCTTTCTTT. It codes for CASSYTGLEAFF.

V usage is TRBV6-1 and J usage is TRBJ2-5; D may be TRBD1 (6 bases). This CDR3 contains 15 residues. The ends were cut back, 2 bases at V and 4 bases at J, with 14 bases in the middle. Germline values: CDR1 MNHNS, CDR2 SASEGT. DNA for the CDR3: TGTGCCAGCAGTGAAACCTTGGCAGGGGCAGAGACCCAGTACTTC. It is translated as CASSETLAGAETQYF.

The CDR3 coding sequence is TGTGCCAGCAGTTTAGAGATGAGGAGCTACACCTTC. This translates into CASSLEMRSYTF. V and J are TRBV28 and TRBJ1-2; D gene uncertain. CDR3 length equals 12 residues. Per germline, CDR1 MDHEN and CDR2 SYDVKM. V shed 2 bases and J shed 9 bases, with 10 bases lying between them.

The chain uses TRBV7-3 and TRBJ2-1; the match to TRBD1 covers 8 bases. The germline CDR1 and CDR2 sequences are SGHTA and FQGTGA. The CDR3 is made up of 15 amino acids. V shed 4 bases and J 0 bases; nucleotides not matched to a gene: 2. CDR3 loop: CASSSDRGSYNEQFF. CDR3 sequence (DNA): TGTGCCAGCAGCTCCGACAGGGGCTCCTACAATGAGCAGTTCTTC.

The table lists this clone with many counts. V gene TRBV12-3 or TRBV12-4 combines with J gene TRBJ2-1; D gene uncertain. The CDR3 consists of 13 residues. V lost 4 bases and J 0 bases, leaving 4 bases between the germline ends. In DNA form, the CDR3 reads TGTGCCAGCAGTTCTAGCTCCTACAATGAGCAGTTCTTC. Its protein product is CASSSSSYNEQFF.

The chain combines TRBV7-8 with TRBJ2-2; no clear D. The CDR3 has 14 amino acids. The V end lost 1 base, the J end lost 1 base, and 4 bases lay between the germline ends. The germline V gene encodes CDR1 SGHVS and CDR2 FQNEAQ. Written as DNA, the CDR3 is TGTGCCAGCAGCTTAGTCCAGAACACCGGGGAGCTGTTTTTT. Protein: CASSLVQNTGELFF.

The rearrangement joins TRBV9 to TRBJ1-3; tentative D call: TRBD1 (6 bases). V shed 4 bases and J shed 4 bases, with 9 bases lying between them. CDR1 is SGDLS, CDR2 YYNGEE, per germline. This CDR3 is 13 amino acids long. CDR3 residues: CASSQRGGNTIYF. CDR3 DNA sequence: TGTGCCAGCAGCCAGAGGGGGGGAAACACCATATATTTT.

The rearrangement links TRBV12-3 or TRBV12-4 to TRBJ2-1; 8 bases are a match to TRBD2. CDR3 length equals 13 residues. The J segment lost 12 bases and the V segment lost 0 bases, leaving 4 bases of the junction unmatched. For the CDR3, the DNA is TGTGCCAGCAGTTTAGCCGGGAGGGCCGTGCAGTTCTTC. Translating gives CASSLAGRAVQFF.

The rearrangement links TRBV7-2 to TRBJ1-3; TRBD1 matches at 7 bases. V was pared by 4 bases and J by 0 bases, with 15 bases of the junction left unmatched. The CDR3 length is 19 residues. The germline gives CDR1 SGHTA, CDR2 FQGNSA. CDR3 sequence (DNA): TGTGCCAGCAGCTCCTCTAAGACAGGGTCCCATTCCTCTGGAAACACCATATATTTT. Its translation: CASSSSKTGSHSSGNTIYF.

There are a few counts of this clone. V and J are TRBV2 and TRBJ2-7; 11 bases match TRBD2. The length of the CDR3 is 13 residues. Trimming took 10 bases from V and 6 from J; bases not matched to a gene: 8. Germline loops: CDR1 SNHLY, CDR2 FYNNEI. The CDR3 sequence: CATGSSGRGEQYF. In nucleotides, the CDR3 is TGTGCCACAGGGAGTAGCGGGAGGGGCGAGCAGTACTTC.

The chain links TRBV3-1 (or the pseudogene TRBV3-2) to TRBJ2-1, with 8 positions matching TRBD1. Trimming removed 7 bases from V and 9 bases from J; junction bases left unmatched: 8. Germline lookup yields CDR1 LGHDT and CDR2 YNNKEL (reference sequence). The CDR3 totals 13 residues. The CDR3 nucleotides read TGTGCCAGCACCCACAGGGGGGTGGGTGAGCAGTTCTTC. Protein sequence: CASTHRGVGEQFF.

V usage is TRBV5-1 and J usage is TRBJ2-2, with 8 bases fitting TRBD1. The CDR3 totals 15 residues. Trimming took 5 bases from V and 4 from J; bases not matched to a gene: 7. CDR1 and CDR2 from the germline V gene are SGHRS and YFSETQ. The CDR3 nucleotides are TGCGCCAGCAGGAGGACAGGGTTTTCCACCGGGGAGCTGTTTTTT. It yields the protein CASRRTGFSTGELFF.

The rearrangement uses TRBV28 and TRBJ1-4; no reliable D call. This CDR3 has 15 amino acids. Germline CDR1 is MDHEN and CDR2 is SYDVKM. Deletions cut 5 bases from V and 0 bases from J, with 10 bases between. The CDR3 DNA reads TGTGCCAGCAGTCCCCGAAGCTCAACTAATGAAAAACTGTTTTTT. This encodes CASSPRSSTNEKLFF.

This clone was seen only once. CDR3 sequence: CATRTTSTGGEAEAFF. CDR3 sequence (DNA): TGTGCCACCAGAACTACATCAACAGGGGGCGAGGCTGAAGCTTTCTTT. The gene calls are TRBV24-1 and TRBJ1-1, with 9 bases fitting TRBD1. This CDR3 comprises 16 residues. Germline V gene lookup returns CDR1 KGHDR and CDR2 SFDVKD. The ends lost 7 bases at V and 6 bases at J; junction bases unmatched: 14.

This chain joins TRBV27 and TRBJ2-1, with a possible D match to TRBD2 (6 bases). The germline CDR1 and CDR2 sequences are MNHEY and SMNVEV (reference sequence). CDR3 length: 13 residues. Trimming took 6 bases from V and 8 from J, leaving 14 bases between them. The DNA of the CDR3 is TGTGCCAGCAGCTCAATGGGGGGTTATGAGCAGTTCTTC. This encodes CASSSMGGYEQFF.

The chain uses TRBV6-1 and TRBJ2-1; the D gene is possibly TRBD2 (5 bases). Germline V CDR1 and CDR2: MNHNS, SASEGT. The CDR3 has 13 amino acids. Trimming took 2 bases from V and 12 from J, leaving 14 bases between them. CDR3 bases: TGTGCCAGCAGTGAAATGAGGAGAGAGGGGCAGTTCTTC. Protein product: CASSEMRREGQFF.